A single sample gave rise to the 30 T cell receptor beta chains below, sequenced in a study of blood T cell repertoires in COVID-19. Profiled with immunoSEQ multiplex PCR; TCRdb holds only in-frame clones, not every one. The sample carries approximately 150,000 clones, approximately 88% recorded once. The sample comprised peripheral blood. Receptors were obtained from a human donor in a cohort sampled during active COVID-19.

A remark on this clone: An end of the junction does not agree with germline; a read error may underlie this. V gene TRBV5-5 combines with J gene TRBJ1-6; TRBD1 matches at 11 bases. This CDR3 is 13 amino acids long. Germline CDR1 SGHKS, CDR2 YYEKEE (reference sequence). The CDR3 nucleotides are TGTGCCAGCACAACCGGGACAGGGGGGCACCCCGACTTT. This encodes CASTTGTGGHPDF.

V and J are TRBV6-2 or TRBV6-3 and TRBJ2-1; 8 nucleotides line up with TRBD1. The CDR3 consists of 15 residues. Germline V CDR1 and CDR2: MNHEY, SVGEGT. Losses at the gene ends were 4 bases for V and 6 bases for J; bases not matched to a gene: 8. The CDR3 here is CASSSRGRVANEQFF. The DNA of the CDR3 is TGTGCCAGCAGTTCCAGGGGGCGGGTTGCCAATGAGCAGTTCTTC.

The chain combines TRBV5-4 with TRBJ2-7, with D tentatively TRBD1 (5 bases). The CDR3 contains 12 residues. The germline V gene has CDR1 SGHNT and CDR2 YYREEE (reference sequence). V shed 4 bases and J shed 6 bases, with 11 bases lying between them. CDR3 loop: CASSLGHLEQYF. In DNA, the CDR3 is TGTGCCAGCAGCCTTGGACACCTCGAGCAGTACTTC.

CDR3 nucleotides: TGTGCCTGGAGTCGGCAGGGCAATCAGCCCCAGCATTTT. This codes for CAWSRQGNQPQHF. V gene TRBV30 combines with J gene TRBJ1-5; D unclear. V was trimmed by 2 bases and J by 2 bases, leaving 7 bases between them. Germline lookup yields CDR1 GTSNPN and CDR2 SVGIG (reference sequence). This CDR3 is 13 amino acids long. The whole variable domain, remainder taken from reference TRBV30 and TRBJ1-5, is SQTIHQWPATLVQPVGSPLSLECTVEGTSNPNLYWYRQAAGRGLQLLFYSVGIGQISSEVPQNLSASRPQDRQFILSSKKLLLSDSGFYLCAWSRQGNQPQHFGDGTRLSIL.

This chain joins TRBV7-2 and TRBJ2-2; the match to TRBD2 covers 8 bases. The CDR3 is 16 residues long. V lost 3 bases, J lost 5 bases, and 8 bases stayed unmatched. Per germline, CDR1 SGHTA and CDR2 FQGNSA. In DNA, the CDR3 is TGTGCCAGCAGCTTCCCGGGACTAGTTAGGACCGGGGAGCTGTTTTTT. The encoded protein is CASSFPGLVRTGELFF.

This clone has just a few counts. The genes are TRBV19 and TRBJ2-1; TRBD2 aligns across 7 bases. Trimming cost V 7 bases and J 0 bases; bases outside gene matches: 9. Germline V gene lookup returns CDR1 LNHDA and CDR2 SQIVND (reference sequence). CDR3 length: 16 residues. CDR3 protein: CASMAASGGSYNEQFF. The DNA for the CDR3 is TGTGCCAGTATGGCCGCTAGCGGCGGCTCCTACAATGAGCAGTTCTTC.

The CDR3 loop is CASSPRTRDTGELFF. CDR3 DNA: TGTGCCAGCAGTCCTCGGACAAGGGACACCGGGGAGCTGTTTTTT. The gene calls are TRBV6-5 and TRBJ2-2; tentative D call: TRBD1 (5 bases). The germline V and J ends were trimmed by 5 bases and 3 bases, with 13 bases remaining between them. Germline V gene sequence: CDR1 MNHEY, CDR2 SVGAGI. The CDR3 is 15 amino acids.

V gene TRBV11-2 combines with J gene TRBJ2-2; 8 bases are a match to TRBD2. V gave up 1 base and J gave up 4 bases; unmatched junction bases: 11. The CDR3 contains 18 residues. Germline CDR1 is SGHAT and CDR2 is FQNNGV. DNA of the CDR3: TGTGCCAGCAGCTTAGTACAACTAGCGGTCAAGGGCACCGGGGAGCTGTTTTTT. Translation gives CASSLVQLAVKGTGELFF. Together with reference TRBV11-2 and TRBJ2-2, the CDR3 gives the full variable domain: EAGVAQSPRYKIIEKRQSVAFWCNPISGHATLYWYQQILGQGPKLLIQFQNNGVVDDSQLPKDRFSAERLKGVDSTLKIQPAKLEDSAVYLCASSLVQLAVKGTGELFFGEGSRLTVL.

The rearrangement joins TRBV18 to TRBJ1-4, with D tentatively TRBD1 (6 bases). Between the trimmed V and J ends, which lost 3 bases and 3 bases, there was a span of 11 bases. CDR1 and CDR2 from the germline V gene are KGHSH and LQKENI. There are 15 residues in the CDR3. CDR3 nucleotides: TGTGCCAGCTCACCGGGGGCTTCATCTAATGAAAAACTGTTTTTT. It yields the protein CASSPGASSNEKLFF.

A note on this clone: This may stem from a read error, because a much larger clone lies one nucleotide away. The CDR3 reads CASSSYNTEAFF. CDR3 nucleotides: TGTGCCAGCAGCTCCTATAACACTGAAGCTTTCTTT. The V gene is TRBV7-6, the J gene TRBJ1-1; D remains ambiguous. The germline gives CDR1 SGHVS, CDR2 FNYEAQ. The CDR3 has 12 residues. V was pared by 4 bases and J by 2 bases, with 5 bases between. Combining the CDR3 with reference TRBV7-6 and TRBJ1-1 gives the whole variable domain GAGVSQSPRYKVTKRGQDVALRCDPISGHVSLYWYRQALGQGPEFLTYFNYEAQQDKSGLPNDRFSAERPEGSISTLTIQRTEQRDSAMYRCASSSYNTEAFFGQGTRLTVV.

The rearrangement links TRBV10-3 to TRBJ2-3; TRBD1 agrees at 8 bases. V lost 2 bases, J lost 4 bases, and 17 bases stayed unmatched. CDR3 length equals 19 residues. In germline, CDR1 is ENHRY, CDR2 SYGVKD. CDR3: CAISEGRDRTTPSADTQYF. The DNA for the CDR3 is TGTGCCATCAGTGAGGGGCGGGACAGGACAACTCCCTCTGCAGATACGCAGTATTTT.

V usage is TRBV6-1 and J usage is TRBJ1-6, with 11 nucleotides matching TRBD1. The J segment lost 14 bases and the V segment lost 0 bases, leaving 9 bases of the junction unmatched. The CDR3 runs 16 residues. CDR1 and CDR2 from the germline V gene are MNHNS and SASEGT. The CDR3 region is CASSEALGQGVQTLHF. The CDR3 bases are TGTGCCAGCAGTGAAGCGCTGGGACAGGGGGTCCAAACCCTCCACTTT.

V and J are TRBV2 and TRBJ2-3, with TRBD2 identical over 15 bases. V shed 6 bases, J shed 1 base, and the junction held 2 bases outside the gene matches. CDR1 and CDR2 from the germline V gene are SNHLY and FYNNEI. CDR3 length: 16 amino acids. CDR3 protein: CASRGLAGGRTDTQYF. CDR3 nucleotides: TGTGCCAGCAGGGGACTAGCGGGGGGACGCACAGATACGCAGTATTTT.

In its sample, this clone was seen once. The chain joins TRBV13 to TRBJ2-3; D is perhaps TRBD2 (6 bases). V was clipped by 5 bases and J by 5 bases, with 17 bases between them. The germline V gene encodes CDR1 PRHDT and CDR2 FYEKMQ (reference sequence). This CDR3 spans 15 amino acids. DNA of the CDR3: TGTGCCAGCAGCGCCCCCGGGACTCGTATAGATACGCAGTATTTT. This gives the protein CASSAPGTRIDTQYF.

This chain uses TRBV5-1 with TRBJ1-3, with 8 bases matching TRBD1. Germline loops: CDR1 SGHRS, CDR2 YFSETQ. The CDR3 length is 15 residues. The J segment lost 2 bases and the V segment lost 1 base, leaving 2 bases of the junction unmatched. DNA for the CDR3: TGCGCCAGCAGCTTGTTGACAGGGGCTGGAAACACCATATATTTT. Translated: CASSLLTGAGNTIYF.

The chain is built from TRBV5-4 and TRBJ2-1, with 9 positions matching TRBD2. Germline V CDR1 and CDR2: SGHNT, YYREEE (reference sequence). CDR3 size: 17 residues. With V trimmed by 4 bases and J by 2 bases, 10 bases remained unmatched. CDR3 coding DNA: TGTGCCAGCAGCCCTCGAGGCGGGGGGGCTACCTACAATGAGCAGTTCTTC. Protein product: CASSPRGGGATYNEQFF.

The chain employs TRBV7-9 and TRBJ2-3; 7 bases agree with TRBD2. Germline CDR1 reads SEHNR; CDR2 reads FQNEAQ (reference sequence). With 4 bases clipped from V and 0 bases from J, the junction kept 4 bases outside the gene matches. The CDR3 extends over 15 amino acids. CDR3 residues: CASSSWGGSTDTQYF. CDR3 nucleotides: TGTGCCAGCAGCTCCTGGGGGGGGAGCACAGATACGCAGTATTTT.

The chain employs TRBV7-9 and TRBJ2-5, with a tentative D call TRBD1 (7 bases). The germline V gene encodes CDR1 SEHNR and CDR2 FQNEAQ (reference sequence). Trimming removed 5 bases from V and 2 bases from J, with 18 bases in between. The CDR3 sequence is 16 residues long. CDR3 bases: TGTGCCAGCAGCGGAGGGGGCAGGGTTAGACAAGAGACCCAGTACTTC. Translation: CASSGGGRVRQETQYF.

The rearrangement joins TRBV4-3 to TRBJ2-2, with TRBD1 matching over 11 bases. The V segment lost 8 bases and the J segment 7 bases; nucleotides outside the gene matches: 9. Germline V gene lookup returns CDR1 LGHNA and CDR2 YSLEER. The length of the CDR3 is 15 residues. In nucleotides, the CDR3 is TGCGCCAGCCAAGAGGACAGGGGGCGCGTCGGGGAGCTGTTTTTT. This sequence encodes CASQEDRGRVGELFF.

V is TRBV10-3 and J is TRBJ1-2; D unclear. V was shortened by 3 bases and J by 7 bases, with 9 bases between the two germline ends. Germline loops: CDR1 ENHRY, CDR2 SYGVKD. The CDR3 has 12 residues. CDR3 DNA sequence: TGTGCCATCAGTGAAAGGGAGCGTGGCTACACCTTC. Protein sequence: CAISERERGYTF.

The CDR3 DNA is TGTGCCAGCAGCTCCAGAGACATGAACACTGAAGCTTTCTTT. Translation gives CASSSRDMNTEAFF. This chain connects TRBV4-2 to TRBJ1-1, with D uncertain. The V gene's germline CDR1 is LGHNA and CDR2 YNFKEQ. Trimming cost V 5 bases and J 0 bases, with 10 bases left between them. The CDR3 runs to 14 residues.

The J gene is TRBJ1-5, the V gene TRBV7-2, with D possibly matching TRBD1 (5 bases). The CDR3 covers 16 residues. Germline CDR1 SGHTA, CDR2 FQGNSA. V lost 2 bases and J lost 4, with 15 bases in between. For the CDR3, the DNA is TGTGCCAGCAGCTTAATCGGGGGGAGGGAAAATCAGCCCCAGCATTTT. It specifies CASSLIGGRENQPQHF.

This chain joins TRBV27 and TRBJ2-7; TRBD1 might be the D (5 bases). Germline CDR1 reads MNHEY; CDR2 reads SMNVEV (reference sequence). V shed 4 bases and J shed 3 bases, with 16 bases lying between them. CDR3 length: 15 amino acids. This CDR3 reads CASSSQGRFYYEQYF. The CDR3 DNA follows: TGTGCCAGCAGTTCCCAGGGTCGATTTTACTACGAGCAGTACTTC.

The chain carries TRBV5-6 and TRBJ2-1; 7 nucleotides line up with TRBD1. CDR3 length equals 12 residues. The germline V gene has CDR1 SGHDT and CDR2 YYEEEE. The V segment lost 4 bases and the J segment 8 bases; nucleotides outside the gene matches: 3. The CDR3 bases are TGTGCCAGCAGCCGGGACAGCCATGAGCAGTTCTTC. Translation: CASSRDSHEQFF.

CDR3 sequence: CASSYSSPGVKLFF. The CDR3 DNA reads as TGTGCCAGCAGTTACTCGTCCCCGGGGGTGAAACTGTTTTTT. The J gene is TRBJ1-4, the V gene TRBV6-5; maybe TRBD1 (5 bases). Trimming left V 0 bases short and J 11 bases short, with 13 bases between. There are 14 residues in the CDR3. The germline V gene encodes CDR1 MNHEY and CDR2 SVGAGI.

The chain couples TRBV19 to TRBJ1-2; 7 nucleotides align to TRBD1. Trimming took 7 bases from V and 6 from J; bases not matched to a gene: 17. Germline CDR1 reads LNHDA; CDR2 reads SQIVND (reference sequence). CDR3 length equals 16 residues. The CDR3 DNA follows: TGTGCCAGTACCGTCACCCCGGACAGGTCGAGGGATGGCTACACCTTC. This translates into CASTVTPDRSRDGYTF.

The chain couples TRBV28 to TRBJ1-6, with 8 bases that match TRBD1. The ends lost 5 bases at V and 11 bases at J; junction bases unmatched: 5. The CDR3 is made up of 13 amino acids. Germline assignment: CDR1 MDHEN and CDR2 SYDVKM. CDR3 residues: CASSGGQGPPLHF. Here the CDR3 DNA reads TGTGCCAGCAGTGGTGGACAGGGACCACCCCTCCACTTT.

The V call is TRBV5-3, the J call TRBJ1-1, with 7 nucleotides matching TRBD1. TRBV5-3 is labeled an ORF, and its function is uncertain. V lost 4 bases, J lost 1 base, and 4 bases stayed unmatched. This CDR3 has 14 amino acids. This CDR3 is CARSEGQSNTEAFF. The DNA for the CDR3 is TGTGCCAGAAGCGAGGGACAGTCGAACACTGAAGCTTTCTTT.

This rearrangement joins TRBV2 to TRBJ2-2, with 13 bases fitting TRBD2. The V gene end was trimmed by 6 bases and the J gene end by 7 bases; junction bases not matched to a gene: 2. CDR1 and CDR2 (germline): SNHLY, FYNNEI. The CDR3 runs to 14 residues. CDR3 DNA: TGTGCCAGCAGAGGGACTAGCGGGATCGGGGAGCTGTTTTTT. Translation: CASRGTSGIGELFF.

Here the CDR3 DNA reads TGTGCCAGCAGCTCCAGGACAGGGGACCAGCCCCAGCATTTT. Translated, it gives CASSSRTGDQPQHF. V and J are TRBV7-2 and TRBJ1-5, with TRBD1 matching 9 bases. CDR1 SGHTA and CDR2 FQGNSA come from the germline V gene. This CDR3 has 14 amino acids. V gave up 4 bases and J gave up 7 bases; unmatched junction bases: 5.